The clone carrying this TCR beta chain was detected many times. Its specificity is unknown. This sample is part of a study of PD-L1 blockade in urothelial cancer. Study-wide background: Blood analyses occurred 3 weeks (second dose) and 6 weeks post treatment start. Blood samples had a median of approximately 150,000 T cells, approximately 83,000 unique TCRs, and clonality 0.08 to 0.085.

Study findings and constraints: It was durable-benefit patients whose tumor-associated blood clones expanded more at 3 weeks. Pretreatment clonality of the blood TCR repertoire below the median was predictive of superior survival.

Germline V CDR1 and CDR2: MGHDK, SYGVNS. CDR3 size: 15 residues. Trimming cost V 2 bases and J 4 bases; bases outside gene matches: 4. Generated by immunoSEQ multiplex PCR, the TCRdb table keeps only in-frame clones and is missing some. The table shows approximately 48,000 clones, with around 86% occurring only once. The material was PBMCs, obtained around atezolizumab (anti-PD-L1) treatment. The V and J genes are TRBV25-1 and TRBJ1-5; the match to TRBD1 covers 8 bases. This TCR derives from a man in his sixties with urothelial cancer. CDR3 sequence: CASSEPGGGNQPQHF. The CDR3 nucleotides are TGTGCCAGCAGTGAACCAGGGGGCGGTAATCAGCCCCAGCATTTT.